Following are 20 T cell receptor beta chains from one sample sequenced in a study of CD4 T cells in relation to SARS-CoV-2 and coronaviruses. Here immunoSEQ multiplex PCR was the method, and the copy in TCRdb shows in-frame clones only, minus some. The sample lists about 60,000 clones; roughly nine tenths were seen once. Sequences were obtained from naive CD4+ T cells from PBMCs. Documented subset: naive CD4+ T cells isolated by negative enrichment. The receptors derive from an adult with COVID-19.

The chain uses TRBV4-2 and TRBJ2-1; 9 positions match TRBD2. The CDR3 covers 15 residues. Germline V gene data show CDR1 as LGHNA and CDR2 as YNFKEQ. After removal of 2 bases from V and 7 bases from J, the junction contained 6 bases not matched to a gene. The CDR3, as DNA: TGTGCCAGCAGCCAATCCGGGACTAGCTTTAATGAGCAGTTCTTC. It specifies CASSQSGTSFNEQFF.

The chain is built from TRBV3-1 (or the pseudogene TRBV3-2) and TRBJ2-5; no clear D. The germline V gene encodes CDR1 LGHDT and CDR2 YNNKEL (reference sequence). V was cut by 5 bases and J by 5 bases, with 15 bases left in between. There are 14 residues in the CDR3. The CDR3 is CASSSRGVRETQYF. The CDR3 DNA follows: TGTGCCAGCAGCTCCCGTGGCGTTCGGGAGACCCAGTACTTC.

The rearrangement links TRBV18 to TRBJ2-5; tentative D call: TRBD1 (6 bases). Germline values: CDR1 KGHSH, CDR2 LQKENI. V dropped 1 base and J dropped 4 bases, with 10 bases sitting between them. This CDR3 comprises 14 residues. CDR3: CASSPLGGGETQYF. CDR3 nucleotides: TGTGCCAGCTCACCACTTGGGGGCGGAGAGACCCAGTACTTC.

This chain links TRBV6-2 or TRBV6-3 with TRBJ1-1, with D perhaps TRBD1 (5 bases). Trimming left V 2 bases short and J 8 bases short, with 12 bases between. This CDR3 region has 13 residues. From germline, CDR1 is MNHEY and CDR2 SVGEGT. CDR3 sequence reads: CASSYRRQTEAFF. CDR3 nucleotide sequence: TGTGCCAGCAGTTACCGCCGACAGACCGAAGCTTTCTTT.

This clone was picked up one time. The V and J genes are TRBV6-1 and TRBJ1-5; the D is unclear. V gave up 4 bases and J gave up 7 bases, with 26 bases separating them. The CDR3 contains 18 residues. Germline V gene lookup returns CDR1 MNHNS and CDR2 SASEGT. The CDR3 DNA reads TGTGCCAGCAGTGCTATAGTTCGGGTCGGAGGTTTGGTCCAGCCCCAGCATTTT. Amino acid sequence: CASSAIVRVGGLVQPQHF.

V and J are TRBV30 and TRBJ2-7; 7 bases fit TRBD2. Looked up from germline, CDR1 is GTSNPN and CDR2 is SVGIG (reference sequence). V shed 5 bases, J shed 6 bases, and the junction held 1 base outside the gene matches. This CDR3 comprises 10 residues. CDR3 sequence: CAWGEGEQYF. In DNA form, the CDR3 reads TGTGCCTGGGGGGAGGGCGAGCAGTACTTC. The variable domain in full, completed from reference TRBV30 and TRBJ2-7, reads SQTIHQWPATLVQPVGSPLSLECTVEGTSNPNLYWYRQAAGRGLQLLFYSVGIGQISSEVPQNLSASRPQDRQFILSSKKLLLSDSGFYLCAWGEGEQYFGPGTRLTVT.

J is TRBJ2-3 and V is TRBV6-5; D may match TRBD1 or TRBD2 (5 bases each). V was pared by 8 bases and J by 1 base, with 7 bases between. Germline lookup yields CDR1 MNHEY and CDR2 SVGAGI. This CDR3 region has 12 residues. This CDR3 reads CASGTRTDTQYF. In DNA form, the CDR3 reads TGTGCCAGCGGGACCCGCACAGATACGCAGTATTTT.

V is TRBV19 and J is TRBJ1-1; D is perhaps TRBD1 (5 bases). Trimming took 4 bases from V and 8 from J, leaving 11 bases between them. Germline lookup yields CDR1 LNHDA and CDR2 SQIVND (reference sequence). The CDR3 extends over 12 amino acids. CDR3 protein: CASSRQGREAFF. Written as DNA, the CDR3 is TGTGCCAGTAGTAGGCAGGGACGGGAAGCTTTCTTT.

The chain recombines TRBV19 with TRBJ1-5; D uncertain. The CDR3 is made up of 16 amino acids. The germline V and J ends were trimmed by 4 bases and 0 bases, with 13 bases remaining between them. Germline V gives CDR1 LNHDA, CDR2 SQIVND (reference sequence). This CDR3 reads CASSTPGVYSNQPQHF. DNA of the CDR3: TGTGCCAGTAGTACCCCGGGAGTTTATAGCAATCAGCCCCAGCATTTT.

The V and J genes are TRBV5-4 and TRBJ1-4, with 7 bases aligning to TRBD1. The CDR3 consists of 15 residues. With 4 bases clipped from V and 4 bases from J, the junction kept 7 bases outside the gene matches. CDR1 and CDR2 from the germline V gene are SGHNT and YYREEE (reference sequence). In DNA form, the CDR3 reads TGTGCCAGCAGCAACTGGACAGGAAATAATGAAAAACTGTTTTTT. It yields the protein CASSNWTGNNEKLFF.

This chain links TRBV28 with TRBJ1-5; tentatively, D is TRBD1 (6 bases). Germline V CDR1 and CDR2: MDHEN, SYDVKM. V was trimmed by 8 bases and J by 0 bases, leaving 20 bases between them. The CDR3 runs 17 residues. The CDR3 region is CASLSGGALYSNQPQHF. CDR3 in DNA: TGTGCCAGCCTCTCTGGGGGGGCCCTTTATAGCAATCAGCCCCAGCATTTT. Full variable domain (remainder filled in from reference TRBV28 and TRBJ1-5): DVKVTQSSRYLVKRTGEKVFLECVQDMDHENMFWYRQDPGLGLRLIYFSYDVKMKEKGDIPEGYSVSREKKERFSLILESASTNQTSMYLCASLSGGALYSNQPQHFGDGTRLSIL.

This clone appeared a few times. The rearrangement joins TRBV5-4 to TRBJ1-3; D possibly corresponds to TRBD1 (5 bases). Trimming stripped 4 bases from V and 4 bases from J, with 12 bases between. This CDR3 has 14 residues. Germline CDR1 is SGHNT and CDR2 is YYREEE (reference sequence). CDR3 sequence reads: CASSTGTRGNTIYF. CDR3 nucleotides: TGTGCCAGCAGCACAGGAACGAGGGGAAACACCATATATTTT.

This clone was counted a single time. Other DNA sequences in this specimen translate into the identical CDR3. The chain joins TRBV12-3 or TRBV12-4 to TRBJ2-7; the D is unclear. The length of the CDR3 is 12 residues. Between the trimmed V and J ends, which lost 3 bases and 3 bases, there was a span of 6 bases. The CDR3 DNA follows: TGTGCCAGCAGTTTGAATGGCTACGAGCAGTACTTC. It is translated as CASSLNGYEQYF.

Only a few counts were recorded for this clone. The V call is TRBV4-2, the J call TRBJ1-2; 7 nucleotides align to TRBD1. The CDR3 runs 15 residues. V shed 5 bases and J 8 bases; nucleotides not matched to a gene: 14. Germline CDR1 LGHNA, CDR2 YNFKEQ. The CDR3 DNA reads as TGTGCCAGCAGCGCCCAGTTTTCCGGGACAGACGGCTACACCTTC. Residues: CASSAQFSGTDGYTF.

The rearrangement links TRBV21-1 to TRBJ2-7; no DNA check was done on the table's D call, TRBD2. TRBV21-1 is a pseudogene locus. This CDR3 region has 20 residues. CDR3 residues: CASPGQGARVAGGETYEQYF. Here the CDR3 DNA reads TGTGCCAGTCCGGGACAGGGGGCGCGAGTAGCGGGAGGGGAGACCTACGAGCAGTACTTC.

The chain has TRBV4-3 and TRBJ2-6; a weak D match, TRBD1 (5 bases). CDR1 is LGHNA, CDR2 YSLEER, per germline. The CDR3 is 16 amino acids. Trimming pared 1 base from V and 4 bases from J, leaving 11 bases between. The CDR3 spells CASSQGAGWGANVLTF. The CDR3 DNA follows: TGCGCCAGCAGCCAAGGGGCAGGGTGGGGGGCCAACGTCCTGACTTTC.

The genes are TRBV7-9 and TRBJ2-2; D perhaps matches TRBD1 (6 bases). This CDR3 is 14 amino acids long. V lost 5 bases to trimming and J lost 1 base, with 8 bases between them. Germline values: CDR1 SEHNR, CDR2 FQNEAQ (reference sequence). This chain's CDR3 is CASSPDRNTGELFF. The DNA for the CDR3 is TGTGCCAGCAGCCCGGACAGGAACACCGGGGAGCTGTTTTTT.

J is TRBJ2-5 and V is TRBV28; a possible D gene is TRBD2 (8 bases). The CDR3 sequence is 15 residues long. Germline CDR1 MDHEN, CDR2 SYDVKM. Trimming left V 8 bases short and J 5 bases short, with 21 bases between. The CDR3 nucleotides read TGTGCCAGCGGGAGACGAGGGGGCGGGAGGGAGACCCAGTACTTC. It codes for CASGRRGGGRETQYF.

This chain connects TRBV9 to TRBJ1-2; the D gene is possibly TRBD1 (5 bases). Trimming left V 5 bases short and J 2 bases short, with 7 bases between. The CDR3 is 12 residues long. The V gene's germline CDR1 is SGDLS and CDR2 YYNGEE. The CDR3 region is CASSSGNYGYTF. The CDR3 DNA reads as TGTGCCAGCAGTTCAGGGAACTATGGCTACACCTTC.

This clone was seen only a few times. V gene TRBV29-1 combines with J gene TRBJ1-2; a weak D match, TRBD1 (6 bases). Looked up from germline, CDR1 is SQVTM and CDR2 is ANQGSEA. This CDR3 contains 12 residues. Trimming pared 4 bases from V and 4 bases from J, leaving 10 bases between. The CDR3 nucleotides read TGCAGCGTTGTCGGCAGGGGCTATGGCTACACCTTC. This translates into CSVVGRGYGYTF.